This T cell receptor (beta chain) emerged from a study of response to subunit inactivated influenza vaccine. TCRdb analysed the RT-PCR reads with MiXCR anew, one entry per CDR3 protein. The sample shows 540,000 or so distinct CDR3 sequences, over 10% of them seen only once. General study points: It was the authors' suggestion that each seasonal influenza vaccination recruits few new T cells.

Trimming at V came to 6 bases and at J to 7 bases, leaving 6 bases not matched to a gene. Germline lookup yields CDR1 MGHDK and CDR2 SYGVNS. The CDR3 contains 14 residues. Turning to this clonotype: Its antigen is as yet unknown.

The sample was PBMCs from blood, taken roughly 46 days after vaccination. The rearrangement uses TRBV25-1 and TRBJ1-6; 7 positions agree with TRBD1. This clonotype was obtained from a man aged 50-59 years who received an inactivated influenza vaccine. CDR3 region: CASRQQGPNSPLHF. CDR3 nucleotides: TGTGCCAGCAGACAACAGGGGCCGAATTCACCCCTCCACTTT.